The next 19 T cell receptor beta chains were all read from a single sample in a study of shared clonotypes between healthy human individuals. The method was immunoSEQ multiplex PCR; TCRdb's version includes in-frame clones alone and lacks a portion of them. Among roughly 1,000,000 clones listed, more than 75% were seen once. The sequenced material came from memory CD4+ T cells from PBMCs. Described subset: CD45RA-negative fraction. The receptor set was obtained from a man younger than 35 in good health. Some clones in this sample may be carry-over from other donors' samples.

This clone was recorded only once. This sequence joins TRBV9 and TRBJ2-3, with no clear D. The CDR3 is made up of 14 amino acids. Germline V gene data show CDR1 as SGDLS and CDR2 as YYNGEE. V was shortened by 0 bases and J by 2 bases, with 7 bases between the two germline ends. The CDR3 protein is CASSVDLITDTQYF. CDR3 bases: TGTGCCAGCAGCGTAGATTTAATCACAGATACGCAGTATTTT.

This clone showed up just once. V and J are TRBV27 and TRBJ1-2; D remains unclear. This CDR3 region has 13 residues. V lost 5 bases and J 7 bases, leaving 14 bases between the germline ends. Per germline, CDR1 MNHEY and CDR2 SMNVEV (reference sequence). CDR3 residues: CASSINGEIGYTF. The CDR3 DNA is TGTGCCAGCAGTATAAACGGGGAGATTGGCTACACCTTC.

This chain links TRBV9 with TRBJ2-7; TRBD2 agrees at 9 bases. Germline values: CDR1 SGDLS, CDR2 YYNGEE. The CDR3 loop spans 16 amino acids. With 5 bases clipped from V and 3 bases from J, the junction kept 12 bases outside the gene matches. The CDR3 region has the DNA TGTGCCAGCAGTGCAGGCCCTAGCGGGGATCTCTACGAGCAGTACTTC. Encoded protein: CASSAGPSGDLYEQYF.

The chain joins TRBV4-2 to TRBJ2-1, with TRBD2 matching 10 bases. The CDR3 is made up of 17 amino acids. Germline V gives CDR1 LGHNA, CDR2 YNFKEQ. V lost 0 bases, J lost 4 bases, and 6 bases stayed unmatched. As DNA, the CDR3 is TGTGCCAGCAGCCAAGATAAGCGAGCGGGAGGGTACAATGAGCAGTTCTTC. Its translation is CASSQDKRAGGYNEQFF.

This chain links TRBV7-3 with TRBJ2-3; D unclear. CDR3 length: 13 amino acids. Trimming took 4 bases from V and 8 from J, leaving 13 bases between them. CDR1 is SGHTA, CDR2 FQGTGA, per germline. The DNA for the CDR3 is TGTGCCAGCAGCTCAGCCGGGTCGGGTACGCAGTATTTT. It codes for CASSSAGSGTQYF.

This clone was counted once. V usage is TRBV7-9 and J usage is TRBJ2-1; 8 bases match TRBD1. CDR3 length: 15 residues. The V gene's germline CDR1 is SEHNR and CDR2 FQNEAQ (reference sequence). The J segment lost 6 bases and the V segment lost 5 bases, leaving 9 bases of the junction unmatched. The DNA of the CDR3 is TGTGCCAGCAGCAAGGACAGGGTCAGTGGCAATGAGCAGTTCTTC. Translation: CASSKDRVSGNEQFF.

The chain recombines TRBV6-1 with TRBJ1-1; D ambiguous. The germline gives CDR1 MNHNS, CDR2 SASEGT. This CDR3 region has 13 residues. Trimming shortened V by 7 bases and J by 7 bases, and 16 bases separated the two germline ends. Here the CDR3 reads CASTITRSSEAFF. CDR3 bases: TGTGCCAGCACCATTACAAGGTCCAGTGAAGCTTTCTTT.

The chain uses TRBV25-1 and TRBJ2-5, with TRBD1 as a possible D gene (6 bases). The closer fit of TRBJ2-7 to the DNA end suggests the J call may be wrong. CDR3 length: 15 residues. The V gene's germline CDR1 is MGHDK and CDR2 SYGVNS. CDR3 sequence: CASSEPDRISHEQYF. For the CDR3, the DNA is TGTGCCAGCAGTGAGCCCGACAGGATATCCCACGAGCAGTACTTC.

The chain has TRBV28 and TRBJ2-4, with TRBD2 matching over 7 bases. V trimming: 6 bases; J trimming: 1 base; junction bases outside the gene matches: 15. CDR1 is MDHEN and CDR2 is SYDVKM in the germline V gene. The CDR3 totals 18 residues. This CDR3 reads CASSVVLAVVGAKNIQYF. DNA for the CDR3: TGTGCCAGCAGCGTAGTTCTAGCGGTAGTCGGCGCCAAAAACATTCAGTACTTC.

The chain has TRBV6-1 and TRBJ2-2; possibly TRBD1 for D (5 bases). V shed 4 bases and J shed 5 bases, with 17 bases lying between them. The CDR3 is made up of 16 amino acids. Germline CDR1 MNHNS, CDR2 SASEGT. As DNA, the CDR3 is TGTGCCAGCAGTGTAGGGGCAGGTATAACTACCGGGGAGCTGTTTTTT. Its protein product is CASSVGAGITTGELFF.

The chain joins TRBV2 to TRBJ1-1; D is perhaps TRBD1 (6 bases). The germline V gene encodes CDR1 SNHLY and CDR2 FYNNEI. Trimming took off 5 bases at V and 1 base at J, with 20 bases between the two ends. The CDR3 spans 17 residues. The DNA of the CDR3 is TGTGCCAGCAGTTCAAAAGGGGGGGCCTTAAGGAACACTGAAGCTTTCTTT. Translation: CASSSKGGALRNTEAFF.

This clone turned up a few times. This sequence joins TRBV2 and TRBJ1-1; perhaps TRBD1 as D (6 bases). Trimming stripped 7 bases from V and 6 bases from J, with 9 bases between. The CDR3 covers 11 residues. Germline CDR1 and CDR2: SNHLY and FYNNEI. The CDR3 DNA follows: TGTGCCAGCATCGACAGGTCTGAAGCTTTCTTT. Residues: CASIDRSEAFF. Full variable domain (rest looked up from reference TRBV2 and TRBJ1-1): EPEVTQTPSHQVTQMGQEVILRCVPISNHLYFYWYRQILGQKVEFLVSFYNNEISEKSEIFDDQFSVERPDGSNFTLKIRSTKLEDSAMYFCASIDRSEAFFGQGTRLTVV.

In this sample, this clone turned up a few times. In DNA form, the CDR3 reads TGTGCCAGCAGTGCGGCAGGCCCTTCGGCCCAGCATTTT. It translates to CASSAAGPSAQHF. The chain joins TRBV7-9 to TRBJ1-5; D unresolved. Trimming stripped 6 bases from V and 11 bases from J, with 17 bases between. Per germline, CDR1 SEHNR and CDR2 FQNEAQ (reference sequence). The CDR3 extends over 13 amino acids.

The chain links TRBV5-4 to TRBJ2-3; D remains unclear. The V gene's germline CDR1 is SGHNT and CDR2 YYREEE (reference sequence). The CDR3 spans 13 residues. Trimming took off 3 bases at V and 1 base at J, with 6 bases between the two ends. Here the CDR3 DNA reads TGTGCCAGCAGCTGGAAAGGCACAGATACGCAGTATTTT. This gives the protein CASSWKGTDTQYF.

On this clone: Germline is not matched at one junction end, which may reflect a read error. This chain joins TRBV19 and TRBJ1-5; D possibly corresponds to TRBD1 (6 bases). This CDR3 spans 18 amino acids. From germline, CDR1 is LNHDA and CDR2 SQIVND (reference sequence). The CDR3 protein is CASSLDRRRLYSNQPQHF. CDR3 DNA: TGTGCCAGTAGTCTAGACAGGCGTCGACTCTATAGCAATCAGCCCCAGCATTTT.

In the case of this clone: Other nucleotide sequences from this sample produce the same CDR3. The rearrangement joins TRBV5-1 to TRBJ1-4; D possibly corresponds to TRBD1 (5 bases). Per the germline V gene, CDR1 is SGHRS and CDR2 is YFSETQ. V was clipped by 4 bases and J by 4 bases, with 11 bases between them. This CDR3 contains 14 residues. In nucleotides, the CDR3 is TGCGCCAGCAGCCCCGGGACGGGTAATGAAAAACTGTTTTTT. This translates into CASSPGTGNEKLFF.

The sample holds one count of this clone. Additional DNA sequences in this sample encode the identical CDR3. For the CDR3, the DNA is TGTGCCAGCAGTTTCCAGGATGGTCAGCCCCAGCATTTT. It codes for CASSFQDGQPQHF. The chain has TRBV27 and TRBJ1-5; D gene uncertain. Trimming took 3 bases from V and 6 from J, leaving 9 bases between them. The CDR3 has 13 residues. Per the germline V gene, CDR1 is MNHEY and CDR2 is SMNVEV (reference sequence).

The V call is TRBV28, the J call TRBJ1-2; 9 bases are a match to TRBD1. The V segment lost 2 bases and the J segment 8 bases; nucleotides outside the gene matches: 12. Germline CDR1 MDHEN, CDR2 SYDVKM. The CDR3 runs to 16 residues. CDR3 sequence: CASSLPGQGASRGYTF. CDR3 nucleotide sequence: TGTGCCAGCAGTTTACCGGGACAGGGAGCCTCGCGGGGCTACACCTTC.

Notes on this clone: Other DNA sequences in this sample translate to the same CDR3. The chain joins TRBV5-1 to TRBJ1-5, with no clear D. Trimming left V 2 bases short and J 0 bases short, with 3 bases between. The CDR3 is 13 residues long. CDR1 SGHRS and CDR2 YFSETQ come from the germline V gene. The CDR3 is CASSFSSNQPQHF. CDR3 sequence (DNA): TGCGCCAGCAGCTTTAGTAGCAATCAGCCCCAGCATTTT.